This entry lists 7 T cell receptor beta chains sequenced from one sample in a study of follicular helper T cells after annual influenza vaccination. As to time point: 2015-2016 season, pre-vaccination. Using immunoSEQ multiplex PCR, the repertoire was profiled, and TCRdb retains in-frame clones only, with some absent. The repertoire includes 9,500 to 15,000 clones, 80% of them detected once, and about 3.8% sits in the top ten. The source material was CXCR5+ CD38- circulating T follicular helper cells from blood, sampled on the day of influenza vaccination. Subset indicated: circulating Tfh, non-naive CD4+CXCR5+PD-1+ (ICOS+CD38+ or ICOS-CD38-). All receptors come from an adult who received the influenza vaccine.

CDR3 region: CASSFSGREDEQYF. The CDR3 nucleotides read TGCGCCAGCAGCTTTTCCGGAAGGGAAGACGAGCAGTACTTC. The chain uses TRBV5-1 and TRBJ2-7; D not certain. V was clipped by 2 bases and J by 5 bases, with 14 bases between them. The CDR3 sequence is 14 residues long. Germline V gene sequence: CDR1 SGHRS, CDR2 YFSETQ.

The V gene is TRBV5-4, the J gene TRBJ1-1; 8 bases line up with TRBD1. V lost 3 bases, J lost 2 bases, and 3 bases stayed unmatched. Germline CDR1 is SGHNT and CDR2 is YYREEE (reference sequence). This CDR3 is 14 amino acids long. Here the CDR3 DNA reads TGTGCCAGCAGCTCCGGGACAGGAAACACTGAAGCTTTCTTT. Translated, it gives CASSSGTGNTEAFF.

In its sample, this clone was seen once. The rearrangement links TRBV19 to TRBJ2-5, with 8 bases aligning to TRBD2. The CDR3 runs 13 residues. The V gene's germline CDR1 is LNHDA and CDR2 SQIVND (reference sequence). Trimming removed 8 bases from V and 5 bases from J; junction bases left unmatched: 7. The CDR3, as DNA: TGTGCCAGTGGGACGGGGGGGGGTGAGACCCAGTACTTC. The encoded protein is CASGTGGGETQYF.

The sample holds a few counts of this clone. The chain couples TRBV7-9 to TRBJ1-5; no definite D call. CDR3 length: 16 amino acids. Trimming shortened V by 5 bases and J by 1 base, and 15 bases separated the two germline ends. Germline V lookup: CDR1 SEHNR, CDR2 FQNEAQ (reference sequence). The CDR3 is CASSPDPSGSNQPQHF. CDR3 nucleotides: TGTGCCAGCAGCCCCGATCCGTCCGGAAGCAATCAGCCCCAGCATTTT.

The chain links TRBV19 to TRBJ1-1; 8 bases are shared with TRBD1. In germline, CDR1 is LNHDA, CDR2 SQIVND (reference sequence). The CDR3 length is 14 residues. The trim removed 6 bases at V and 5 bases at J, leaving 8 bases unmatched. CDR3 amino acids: CASRKQGDGTEAFF. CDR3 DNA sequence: TGTGCCAGTAGGAAACAGGGGGATGGGACTGAAGCTTTCTTT.

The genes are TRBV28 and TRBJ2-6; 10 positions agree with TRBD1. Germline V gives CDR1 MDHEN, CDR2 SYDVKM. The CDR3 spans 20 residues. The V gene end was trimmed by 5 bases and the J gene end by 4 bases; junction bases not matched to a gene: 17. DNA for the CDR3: TGTGCCAGCAGTATCCTGTCAGGACAGGGGGTGGTCATGGGGGCCAACGTCCTGACTTTC. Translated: CASSILSGQGVVMGANVLTF.

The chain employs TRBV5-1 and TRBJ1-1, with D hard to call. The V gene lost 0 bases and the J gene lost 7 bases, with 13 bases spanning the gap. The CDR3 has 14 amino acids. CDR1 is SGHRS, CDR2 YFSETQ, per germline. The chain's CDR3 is CASSLAAGLVEAFF. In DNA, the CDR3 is TGCGCCAGCAGCTTGGCCGCGGGGTTAGTTGAAGCTTTCTTT.